These T cell receptor beta chains were read from a single sample in a study of CD8+CD57+ T cells in acquired aplastic anemia. TCRdb processed the reads anew with MiXCR; each CDR3 protein has one entry. The sample yields 170,000 or so distinct CDR3 sequences, roughly 60% seen once. What was sequenced was sorted CD4+, CD8+, or CD8+CD57+ T cells (not recorded which) from PBMCs. These receptors all stem from a human donor with aplastic anemia. CDR3s include the opening cysteine and the closing phenylalanine or tryptophan. D genes are given only for firm matches. Only some rows state a clone size, as once, few, many or a class for expanded clones.

clone size	J gene	V gene	CDR3 length	D gene	CDR3 protein	CDR3 DNA
NA	TRBJ1-5	TRBV20-1	15	TRBD1	CSAPGDRGDSEPQHF	TGCAGTGCTCCCGGGGACAGGGGAGATAGTGAGCCCCAGCATTTT
NA	TRBJ1-1	TRBV7-6	16	NA	CASSPDFGAMNTEAFF	TGTGCCAGCAGCCCGGACTTTGGGGCCATGAACACTGAAGCTTTCTTT
NA	TRBJ2-7	TRBV6-6	15	TRBD2	CASSYGAGGSYEQYF	TGTGCCAGCAGTTACGGAGCGGGGGGCTCCTACGAGCAGTACTTC
NA	TRBJ2-7	TRBV20-1	15	NA	CSATPLQGPFYEQYF	TGCAGTGCGACACCGCTACAGGGACCCTTCTACGAGCAGTACTTC
many	TRBJ2-7	TRBV19	15	TRBD1	CASSTGQGGLREQYF	TGTGCCAGTAGTACAGGACAGGGAGGTCTCCGTGAGCAGTACTTC
NA	TRBJ2-5	TRBV9	17	TRBD2	CASSVSSGGTMQETQYF	TGTGCCAGCAGCGTAAGTAGCGGGGGAACAATGCAAGAGACCCAGTACTTC
NA	TRBJ1-2	TRBV29-1	13	NA	CSVERTANYGYTF	TGCAGCGTTGAACGGACAGCCAACTATGGCTACACCTTC
once	TRBJ2-7	TRBV15	14	NA	CATSREVRGYEQYF	TGTGCCACCAGCAGAGAGGTCCGCGGCTACGAGCAGTACTTC
many	TRBJ2-7	TRBV4-1	15	TRBD2	CASSHSGTRDYEQYF	TGCGCCAGCAGCCACTCCGGGACTAGAGACTACGAGCAGTACTTC
few	TRBJ1-1	TRBV12-3/TRBV12-4	14	NA	CASRLGHLNTEAFF	TGTGCCAGCAGATTGGGCCACCTGAACACTGAAGCTTTCTTT
once	TRBJ2-3	TRBV20-1	15	TRBD2	CSATFLAGGLDTQYF	TGCAGTGCTACGTTCCTAGCGGGGGGGCTCGATACGCAGTATTTT
many	TRBJ2-7	TRBV20-1	13	TRBD2	CSASGTSDYEQYF	TGCAGTGCTAGCGGGACTAGCGACTACGAGCAGTACTTC
NA	TRBJ2-7	TRBV2	13	NA	CASSGHAIYEQYF	TGTGCCAGCAGTGGACACGCGATCTACGAGCAGTACTTC
once	TRBJ1-2	TRBV27	12	TRBD1	CASREGADGYTF	TGTGCCAGCAGGGAGGGGGCAGATGGCTACACCTTC
NA	TRBJ2-7	TRBV10-3	16	TRBD1	CAVTRGRDRGPGEQYF	TGTGCCGTCACCCGAGGAAGGGACAGGGGGCCAGGCGAGCAGTACTTC
NA	TRBJ2-3	TRBV20-1	12	NA	CSARPGLDTQYF	TGCAGTGCTCGGCCGGGCTTAGATACGCAGTATTTT
NA	TRBJ2-3	TRBV5-5	15	TRBD2	CASGSGAESTDTQYF	TGTGCCAGCGGCAGCGGGGCGGAAAGCACAGATACGCAGTATTTT
NA	TRBJ1-2	TRBV10-3	11	NA	CAIRTDGGYTF	TGTGCCATCAGGACGGACGGCGGCTACACCTTC
NA	TRBJ2-7	TRBV3-1	15	TRBD1	CASSPGQGKDYEQYF	TGTGCCAGCAGCCCGGGACAGGGGAAGGACTACGAGCAGTACTTC
NA	TRBJ1-4	TRBV30	17	NA	CAWSWGNGAATNEKLFF	TGTGCCTGGAGTTGGGGGAACGGCGCCGCAACTAATGAAAAACTGTTTTTT
few	TRBJ2-2	TRBV30	14	NA	CAWSRGVNTGELFF	TGTGCCTGGAGTAGGGGGGTGAACACCGGGGAGCTGTTTTTT
many	TRBJ2-3	TRBV13	15	NA	CASSSTPTGADTQYF	TGTGCCAGCAGCTCGACCCCGACGGGGGCAGATACGCAGTATTTT
few	TRBJ2-7	TRBV20-1	11	NA	CSARDNYEQYF	TGCAGTGCTAGAGATAACTACGAGCAGTACTTC
NA	TRBJ2-3	TRBV7-8	13	NA	CASSRNGPDTQYF	TGTGCCAGCAGCCGGAACGGCCCAGATACGCAGTATTTT
many	TRBJ1-2	TRBV11-2	16	TRBD1	CASSLDLRDSYYGYTF	TGTGCCAGCAGCTTAGATTTGAGGGACAGCTACTATGGCTACACCTTC
few	TRBJ2-6	TRBV19	14	NA	CASSRFSGANVLTF	TGTGCCAGTAGTAGATTCTCTGGGGCCAACGTCCTGACTTTC
NA	TRBJ1-2	TRBV29-1	12	TRBD1	CSTSGTGSYYTF	TGCAGCACCTCCGGGACAGGGTCCTACTACACCTTC